Described below is a single T cell receptor (beta chain) sequence and its context. This sample was taken from a study of cytomegalovirus exposure and HLA in healthy donors. The study ran its PCR with 60 Vbeta and 13 Jbeta primers. Clones were read by immunoSEQ multiplex PCR, and TCRdb kept only the in-frame ones, dropping some. Of approximately 110,000 clones listed, approximately 74% are singletons. The CDR3 length is 14 residues. Unmatched junction bases numbered 2, after V lost 6 bases and J lost 3 bases. Germline V gene lookup returns CDR1 MNHEY and CDR2 SVGAGI. The receptor was isolated from a woman aged 40 to 50 in good health and CMV-seropositive. Sequencing was performed on PBMCs. The chain has TRBV6-5 and TRBJ2-3; 11 nucleotides line up with TRBD2. The CDR3 DNA reads TGTGCCAGCAGGGGACTAGCGGATACAGATACGCAGTATTTT. This gives the protein CASRGLADTDTQYF.